This TCR beta chain was captured by sequencing in a study of blood T cell repertoires in COVID-19 (dated by TCRdb to about 2020). Regarding the study in general: Collaborator samples came from the United States, Italy and Spain and covered acute and convalescent phases of COVID-19. The prospective study material was composed of cDNA or gDNA derived from T cells, B-cell-depleted T cells, or PBMCs. The dataset comprised deeply sampled blood TCRbeta repertoires from subjects exposed to, actively infected with, or recovered from COVID-19. The repertoires were released in a freely available public database meant as a resource for research on the immune response to SARS-CoV-2. Samples were obtained from the ongoing ImmuneRACE study (first 160 participants) and from over a thousand subjects provided by 6 global collaborators. The sample metadata nearly always contained a de-identified subject ID, COVID-19 status, age in years and sex. Where available, HLA class I and class II types were taken from metadata supplied by the sample provider and were not determined by assay-based typing.

TCRbeta CDR3 regions were amplified from genomic DNA using the immunoSEQ Assay, a bias-controlled multiplex PCR. The source study handled its data this way. The number of nucleated cells in each sample was estimated from the amplification of reference gene primers within the assay. Sequence reads were collapsed and filtered to measure the absolute abundance of every unique TCRbeta CDR3 rearrangement. Productive Simpson clonality was computed per sample as the square root of Simpson's diversity index over productive rearrangements. What TCRdb holds here is the immuneACCESS table cut down to in-frame rearrangements. Part of the clones is not present; checked against another copy, under half of the missing clones reflect an unresolved V gene, and the others are unexplained. V and J calls plus clone size are reproduced from that table; the DNA served to infer D and trimming. Here the sample has about 200,000 clones; approximately 90% occur a single time. The top ten clonotypes cover around 5.8% of the sample.

CDR3 length: 18 amino acids, cysteine to phenylalanine. Only the CDR3 DNA is retained, 54 bases long and in frame from the first base. CDR1 and CDR2, per the germline V gene, are MRHNA and SNTAGT. Clipping removes 5 bases from V and 2 bases from J, with 17 as the unmatched junction base count. With respect to this clone: The target of this receptor is not known. No base quality values were provided; no much bigger clone lies one nucleotide off.

Overall study results and their limits: How much clinical and demographic metadata was included differed by source and by participant, and the metadata was provided uncurated.

Collaborating institutions collected whole blood in K2EDTA tubes following their own protocols. Collaborator samples were shipped for TCRbeta analysis as frozen whole blood, isolated PBMCs, or DNA extracted from either sample type. Sequences were obtained from peripheral blood. Here the chain combines TRBV6-4 and TRBJ1-2; 7 nucleotides in the junction match TRBD1. The receptor was isolated from a man aged 40-50 years with active or convalescent COVID-19. The DNA reads as follows: TGTGCCAGCAGTCCACGGGTAGGGGGCAGTTTACTCAACTATGGCTACACCTTC. Protein translation: CASSPRVGGSLLNYGYTF.